The 8 T cell receptor beta chains given below trace back to one sample, sequenced in a study of T cell repertoires in cytomegalovirus infection. These receptors have no known antigen. TCRdb redid the calling of the reads with MiXCR, one entry per CDR3 protein. The sample has hundreds of thousands of distinct CDR3 sequences; more than 30% are singletons. The material was cultured PBMCs, obtained from culture after CMV antigen stimulation. The origin of the receptors is a human donor in good health (CMV status not recorded). Some clones in this sample may be carry-over from other donors' samples.

V and J are TRBV4-3 and TRBJ2-7; perhaps TRBD1 as D (6 bases). Germline lookup yields CDR1 LGHNA and CDR2 YSLEER. Trimming pared 0 bases from V and 4 bases from J, leaving 13 bases between. The CDR3 totals 15 residues. The CDR3 DNA is TGCGCCAGCAGCCAAGATATTGCAGGGGCTTACGAGCAGTACTTC. Encoded protein: CASSQDIAGAYEQYF.

The gene calls are TRBV29-1 and TRBJ2-4, with 7 bases fitting TRBD1. Germline assignment: CDR1 SQVTM and CDR2 ANQGSEA. The CDR3 is 13 residues long. Germline trimming cut 6 bases from V and 7 bases from J; bases unmatched to any gene: 9. The CDR3 region has the DNA TGCAGCGTCCTAGGGGGCCGAGGGAACATTCAGTACTTC. Its translation is CSVLGGRGNIQYF.

This clonotype showed up many times. The genes are TRBV6-6 and TRBJ1-1; D uncertain. The CDR3 totals 13 residues. Looked up from germline, CDR1 is MNHNY and CDR2 is SVGAGI (reference sequence). The V gene lost 1 base and the J gene lost 3 bases, with 6 bases spanning the gap. The CDR3 DNA sequence: TGTGCCAGCAGTTACTGGGAGGACACTGAAGCTTTCTTT. It yields the protein CASSYWEDTEAFF.

The table lists this clonotype with a few counts. This sequence joins TRBV11-2 and TRBJ1-1, with a tentative D call TRBD1 (5 bases). CDR1 SGHAT and CDR2 FQNNGV come from the germline V gene. This CDR3 is 18 amino acids long. V lost 1 base, J lost 0 bases, and 18 bases lay in between. This CDR3 reads CASSLVFAGPFMNTEAFF. The CDR3 DNA sequence: TGTGCCAGCAGCTTAGTCTTTGCGGGGCCCTTCATGAACACTGAAGCTTTCTTT. Full variable domain (remainder filled in from reference TRBV11-2 and TRBJ1-1): EAGVAQSPRYKIIEKRQSVAFWCNPISGHATLYWYQQILGQGPKLLIQFQNNGVVDDSQLPKDRFSAERLKGVDSTLKIQPAKLEDSAVYLCASSLVFAGPFMNTEAFFGQGTRLTVV.

The CDR3 here is CASRPGGQGNQPQHF. CDR3 bases: TGTGCCAGCAGGCCAGGAGGACAGGGGAATCAGCCCCAGCATTTT. This chain links TRBV6-9 with TRBJ1-5; 9 nucleotides line up with TRBD1. The V gene end was trimmed by 6 bases and the J gene end by 4 bases; junction bases not matched to a gene: 7. The V gene's germline CDR1 is MNHGY and CDR2 SVAAGI. The CDR3 sequence is 15 residues long.

The V call is TRBV2, the J call TRBJ2-7; the match to TRBD1 covers 9 bases. Per the germline V gene, CDR1 is SNHLY and CDR2 is FYNNEI. CDR3 size: 15 residues. The V segment lost 7 bases and the J segment 5 bases; nucleotides outside the gene matches: 12. For the CDR3, the DNA is TGTGCCAGCACACGGGGGGACAGGGCAACCCACGAGCAGTACTTC. This gives the protein CASTRGDRATHEQYF.

The sample holds a few counts of this clonotype. The chain is built from TRBV14 and TRBJ2-7; 7 positions agree with TRBD1. V trimming: 0 bases; J trimming: 5 bases; junction bases outside the gene matches: 4. CDR3 length: 14 residues. Per germline, CDR1 SGHDN and CDR2 FVKESK. Here the CDR3 reads CASSQEGQGDEQYF. CDR3 sequence (DNA): TGTGCCAGCAGCCAAGAAGGGCAGGGGGACGAGCAGTACTTC.

The chain carries TRBV7-2 and TRBJ2-3; 9 bases line up with TRBD2. Germline-derived CDR1 and CDR2 are SGHTA and FQGNSA. The ends lost 5 bases at V and 6 bases at J; junction bases unmatched: 15. The CDR3 has 17 residues. The CDR3 spells CASSLRGLSGSYDTQYF. CDR3 in DNA: TGTGCCAGCAGCCTAAGGGGCCTTAGCGGGAGCTACGATACGCAGTATTTT.